This T cell receptor (beta chain) is drawn from a study of T cell repertoires in cytomegalovirus infection. The overall study: CMV epitopes in the study were HLA-C-restricted (recently identified) and HLA-B-restricted (well studied). Both CMV infection and a matching HLA type were indicated by public TCR beta signatures. General observations from the study: Of the TCR beta families, the public ones yielded a cumulative frequency that identified carriers of CMV plus the relevant HLA. HLA-C-restricted CMV-specific TCR beta clonotypes were dominant in the ex vivo response.

Concerning this clonotype itself: The target antigen is unknown.

The CDR3 consists of 15 residues. CDR1 and CDR2 from the germline V gene are SGHTA and FQGNSA. V shed 4 bases and J shed 6 bases, with 18 bases lying between them. TCRdb independently ran MiXCR on the reads; one entry per CDR3 protein. The sample contains 45,000 to 65,000 distinct CDR3 sequences, around 20% of which appear only once. The sequenced sample was CD8+ T cells from cultured PBMCs, obtained from culture after CMV antigen stimulation. This receptor was obtained from a human donor in good health (CMV status not recorded). Some clones in this sample may be carry-over from other donors' samples. This sequence joins TRBV7-2 and TRBJ1-2; tentatively, D is TRBD1 (6 bases). CDR3 sequence reads: CASSSTFAGEDGYTF. Here the CDR3 DNA reads TGTGCCAGCAGCTCAACCTTCGCAGGGGAGGATGGCTACACCTTC.